The text below deals with one T cell receptor beta chain. V shed 6 bases, J shed 0 bases, and the junction held 8 bases outside the gene matches. CDR1 and CDR2 (germline): SQVTM, ANQGSEA. The CDR3 runs to 15 residues. Original analysis: Amplification with reference gene primers provided the estimates of nucleated cell counts. Sequencing was performed with immunoSEQ multiplex PCR; in TCRdb, only in-frame clones are kept and a portion is missing. V and J calls and clone size are copied from that table; D and trimming were computed from the DNA. Of around 75,000 clones listed, 85% to 90% were seen once; the top ten hold about 5%. This sample was included in a study of blood T cell repertoires in COVID-19.

The specimen was peripheral blood. The receptor comes from a man aged 45-65 years with acute or convalescent COVID-19. V gene TRBV29-1 combines with J gene TRBJ2-1; 7 bases map to TRBD1. This CDR3 is CSVEGDSSSYNEQFF. The CDR3 DNA follows: TGCAGCGTCGAGGGGGACAGTAGCTCCTACAATGAGCAGTTCTTC.